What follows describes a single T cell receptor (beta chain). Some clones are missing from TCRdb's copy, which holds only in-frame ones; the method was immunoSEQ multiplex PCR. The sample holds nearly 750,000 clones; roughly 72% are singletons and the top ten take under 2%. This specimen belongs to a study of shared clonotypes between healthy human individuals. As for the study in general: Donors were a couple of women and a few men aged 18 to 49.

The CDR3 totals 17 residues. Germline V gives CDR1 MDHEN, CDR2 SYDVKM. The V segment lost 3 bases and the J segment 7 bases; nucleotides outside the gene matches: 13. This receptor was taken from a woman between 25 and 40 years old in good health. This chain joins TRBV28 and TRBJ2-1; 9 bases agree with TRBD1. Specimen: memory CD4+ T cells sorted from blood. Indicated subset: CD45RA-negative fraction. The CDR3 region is CASSFLAGTGIENEQFF. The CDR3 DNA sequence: TGTGCCAGCAGTTTCTTAGCCGGGACAGGGATCGAGAATGAGCAGTTCTTC. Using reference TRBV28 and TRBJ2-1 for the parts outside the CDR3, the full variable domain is DVKVTQSSRYLVKRTGEKVFLECVQDMDHENMFWYRQDPGLGLRLIYFSYDVKMKEKGDIPEGYSVSREKKERFSLILESASTNQTSMYLCASSFLAGTGIENEQFFGPGTRLTVL.